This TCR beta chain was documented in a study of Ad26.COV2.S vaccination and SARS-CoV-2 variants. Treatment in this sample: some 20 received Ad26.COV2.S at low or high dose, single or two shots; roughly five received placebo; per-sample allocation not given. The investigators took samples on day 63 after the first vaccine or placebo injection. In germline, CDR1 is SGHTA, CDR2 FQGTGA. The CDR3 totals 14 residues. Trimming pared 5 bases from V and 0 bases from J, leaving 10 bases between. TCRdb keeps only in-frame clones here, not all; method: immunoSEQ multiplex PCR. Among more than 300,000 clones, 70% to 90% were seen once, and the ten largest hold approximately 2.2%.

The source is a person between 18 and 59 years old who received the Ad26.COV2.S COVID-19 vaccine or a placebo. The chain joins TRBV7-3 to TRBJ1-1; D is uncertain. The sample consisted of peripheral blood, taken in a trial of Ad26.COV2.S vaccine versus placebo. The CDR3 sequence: CASSRTGLNTEAFF. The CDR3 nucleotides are TGTGCCAGCAGCCGGACCGGACTGAACACTGAAGCTTTCTTT. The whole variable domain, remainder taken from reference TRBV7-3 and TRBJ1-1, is GAGVSQTPSNKVTEKGKYVELRCDPISGHTALYWYRQSLGQGPEFLIYFQGTGAADDSGLPNDRFFAVRPEGSVSTLKIQRTERGDSAVYLCASSRTGLNTEAFFGQGTRLTVV.